This T cell receptor beta chain was identified during a study of blood T cell dynamics during melanoma immunotherapy. Study at large: First-line therapy was either pembrolizumab or nivolumab with ipilimumab for metastatic melanoma.

Assay: immunoSEQ multiplex PCR; the TCRdb copy retains only in-frame clones and omits some. The sample gives roughly 14,000 clones, just over 85% of which show up once; approximately 4.4% is in the top ten. Noted time point: pre-treatment baseline. Sampling occurred pretreatment (T0) and at week 3 (W3), after cycle one of checkpoint blockade. No patient had earlier systemic cancer treatment, concurrent immunosuppressants, or another active cancer. V was pared by 6 bases and J by 6 bases, with 11 bases between. Germline V lookup: CDR1 DFQATT, CDR2 SNEGSKA (reference sequence). The CDR3 consists of 11 residues.

The sequence was obtained from a human donor with melanoma. This specimen was blood, taken from a patient treated with checkpoint blockade. V is TRBV20-1 and J is TRBJ1-1; D is unresolved. DNA for the CDR3: TGCAGTGCCCCCCTGAGAGCTGAAGCTTTCTTT. It is translated as CSAPLRAEAFF.